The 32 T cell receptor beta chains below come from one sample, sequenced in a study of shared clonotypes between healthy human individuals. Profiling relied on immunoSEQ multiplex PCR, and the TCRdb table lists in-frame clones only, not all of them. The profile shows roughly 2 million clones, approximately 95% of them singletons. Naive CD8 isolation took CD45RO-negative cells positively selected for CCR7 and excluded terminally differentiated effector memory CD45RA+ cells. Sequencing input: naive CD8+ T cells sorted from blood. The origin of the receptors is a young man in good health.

The CDR3 loop reads CASSLAGVVSYGYTF. The CDR3 bases are TGTGCCAGCAGCTTGGCCGGGGTTGTGAGCTATGGCTACACCTTC. The chain recombines TRBV5-6 with TRBJ1-2; D call uncertain. The CDR3 has 15 residues. V was cut by 0 bases and J by 4 bases, with 13 bases left in between. The germline V gene has CDR1 SGHDT and CDR2 YYEEEE. Supplemented by reference TRBV5-6 and TRBJ1-2, the full variable domain reads DAGVTQSPTHLIKTRGQQVTLRCSPKSGHDTVSWYQQALGQGPQFIFQYYEEEERQRGNFPDRFSGHQFPNYSSELNVNALLLGDSALYLCASSLAGVVSYGYTFGSGTRLTVV.

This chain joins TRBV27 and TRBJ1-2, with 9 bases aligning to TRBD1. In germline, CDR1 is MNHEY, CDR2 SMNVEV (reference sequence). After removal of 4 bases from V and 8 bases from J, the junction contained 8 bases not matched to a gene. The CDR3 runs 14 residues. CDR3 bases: TGTGCCAGCAGTTCCTGGGACAGGGTAAGCGGCTACACCTTC. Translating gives CASSSWDRVSGYTF.

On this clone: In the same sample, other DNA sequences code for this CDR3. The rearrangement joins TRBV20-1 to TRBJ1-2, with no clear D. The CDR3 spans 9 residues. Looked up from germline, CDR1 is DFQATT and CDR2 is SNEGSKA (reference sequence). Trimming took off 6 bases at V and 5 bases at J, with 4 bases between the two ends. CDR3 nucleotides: TGCAGTGCCTCTTATGGCTACACCTTC. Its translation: CSASYGYTF.

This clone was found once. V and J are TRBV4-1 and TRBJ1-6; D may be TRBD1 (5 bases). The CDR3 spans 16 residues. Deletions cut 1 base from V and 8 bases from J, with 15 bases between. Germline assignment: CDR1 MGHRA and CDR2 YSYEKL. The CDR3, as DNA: TGCGCCAGCAGCCAAGTTGACAGCGTGCCTGATTCACCCCTCCACTTT. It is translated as CASSQVDSVPDSPLHF.

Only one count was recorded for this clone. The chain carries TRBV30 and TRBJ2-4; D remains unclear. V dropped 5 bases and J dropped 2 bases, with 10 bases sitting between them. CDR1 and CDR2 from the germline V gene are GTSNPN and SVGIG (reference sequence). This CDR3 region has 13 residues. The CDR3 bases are TGTGCCTGGCTCGAGCGAACCAAAAACATTCAGTACTTC. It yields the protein CAWLERTKNIQYF.

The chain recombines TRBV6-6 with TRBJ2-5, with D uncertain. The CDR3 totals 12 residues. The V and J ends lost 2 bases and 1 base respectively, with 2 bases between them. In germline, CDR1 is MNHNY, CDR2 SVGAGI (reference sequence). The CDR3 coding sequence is TGTGCCAGCAGTTACCTCCAAGAGACCCAGTACTTC. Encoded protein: CASSYLQETQYF.

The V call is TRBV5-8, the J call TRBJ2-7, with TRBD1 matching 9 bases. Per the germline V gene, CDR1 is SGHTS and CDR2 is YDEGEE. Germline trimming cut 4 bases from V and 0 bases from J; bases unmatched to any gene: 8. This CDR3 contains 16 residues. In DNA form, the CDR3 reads TGTGCCAGCAGCCTTAGACAGGGGGAAGGCTCCTACGAGCAGTACTTC. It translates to CASSLRQGEGSYEQYF. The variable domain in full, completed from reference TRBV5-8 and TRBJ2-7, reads EAGVTQSPTHLIKTRGQQATLRCSPISGHTSVYWYQQALGLGLQFLLWYDEGEERNRGNFPPRFSGRQFPNYSSELNVNALELEDSALYLCASSLRQGEGSYEQYFGPGTRLTVT.

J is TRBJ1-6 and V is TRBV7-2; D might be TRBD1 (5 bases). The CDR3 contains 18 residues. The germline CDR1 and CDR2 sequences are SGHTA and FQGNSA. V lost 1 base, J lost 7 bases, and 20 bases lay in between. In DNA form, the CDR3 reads TGTGCCAGCAGCTTAGAAGTGGGTACGGTGGGACGGAATTCACCCCTCCACTTT. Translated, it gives CASSLEVGTVGRNSPLHF.

The CDR3 nucleotides read TGTGCCAGCATGAAGGGCACTGAAGCTTTCTTT. Translating gives CASMKGTEAFF. The chain recombines TRBV6-5 with TRBJ1-1; D is uncertain. The V and J ends lost 7 bases and 4 bases respectively, with 7 bases between them. The CDR3 has 11 amino acids. Germline V gene data show CDR1 as MNHEY and CDR2 as SVGAGI.

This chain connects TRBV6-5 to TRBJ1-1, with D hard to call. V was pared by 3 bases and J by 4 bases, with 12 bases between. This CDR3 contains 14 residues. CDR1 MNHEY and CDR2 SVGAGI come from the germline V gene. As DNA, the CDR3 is TGTGCCAGCAGTTATTCCCATATAGCCACTGAAGCTTTCTTT. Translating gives CASSYSHIATEAFF.

Here the CDR3 reads CAIPERATPFNYEQYF. CDR3 DNA: TGCGCCATCCCCGAGCGGGCCACCCCCTTCAACTACGAGCAGTACTTC. The rearrangement links TRBV23-1 to TRBJ2-7, with D possibly being TRBD2 (6 bases). TRBV23-1 has ORF status, its function being uncertain. Trimming took off 10 bases at V and 3 bases at J, with 25 bases between the two ends. The CDR3 has 16 amino acids.

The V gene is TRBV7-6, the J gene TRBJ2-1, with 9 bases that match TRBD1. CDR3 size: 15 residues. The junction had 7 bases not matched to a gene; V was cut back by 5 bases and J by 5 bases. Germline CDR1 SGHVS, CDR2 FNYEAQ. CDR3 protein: CASSPTGGSHNEQFF. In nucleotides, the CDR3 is TGTGCCAGCAGCCCCACAGGGGGCTCACACAATGAGCAGTTCTTC.

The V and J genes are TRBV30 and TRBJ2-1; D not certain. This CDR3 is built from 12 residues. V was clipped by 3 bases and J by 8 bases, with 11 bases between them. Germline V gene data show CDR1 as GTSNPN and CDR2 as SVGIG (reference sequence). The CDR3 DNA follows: TGTGCCTGGAGAGAGGCCGGCGATGAGCAGTTCTTC. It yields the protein CAWREAGDEQFF.

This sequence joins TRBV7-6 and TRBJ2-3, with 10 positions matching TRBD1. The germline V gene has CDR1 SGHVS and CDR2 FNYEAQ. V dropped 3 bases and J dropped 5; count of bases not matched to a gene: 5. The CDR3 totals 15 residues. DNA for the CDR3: TGTGCCAGCAGCTTGGGGACAGGGGTTGGAGATACGCAGTATTTT. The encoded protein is CASSLGTGVGDTQYF.

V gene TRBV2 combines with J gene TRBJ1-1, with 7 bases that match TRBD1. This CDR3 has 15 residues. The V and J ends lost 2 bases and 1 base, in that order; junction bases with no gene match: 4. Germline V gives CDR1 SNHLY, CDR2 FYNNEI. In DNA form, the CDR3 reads TGTGCCAGCAGTGAAATATGGACAGGGAACACTGAAGCTTTCTTT. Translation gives CASSEIWTGNTEAFF.

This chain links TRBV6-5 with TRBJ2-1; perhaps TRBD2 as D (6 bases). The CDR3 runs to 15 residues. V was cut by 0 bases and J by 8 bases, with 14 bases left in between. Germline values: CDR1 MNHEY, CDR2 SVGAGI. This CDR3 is CASSYSIGGRDEQFF. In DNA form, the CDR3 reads TGTGCCAGCAGTTACTCGATAGGAGGGAGAGATGAGCAGTTCTTC.

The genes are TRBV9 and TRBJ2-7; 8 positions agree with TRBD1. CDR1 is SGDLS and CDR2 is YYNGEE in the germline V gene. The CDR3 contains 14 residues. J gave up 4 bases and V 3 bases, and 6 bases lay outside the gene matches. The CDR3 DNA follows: TGTGCCAGCAGCGCGGGACAGGAGGGGTACGAGCAGTACTTC. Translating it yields CASSAGQEGYEQYF.

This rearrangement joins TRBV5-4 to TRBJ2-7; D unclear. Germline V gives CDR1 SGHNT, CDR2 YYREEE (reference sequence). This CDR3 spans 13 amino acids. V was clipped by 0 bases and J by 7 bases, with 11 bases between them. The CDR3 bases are TGTGCCAGCAGCTTGGAGGACGAGAGGGAGCAGTACTTC. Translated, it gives CASSLEDEREQYF.

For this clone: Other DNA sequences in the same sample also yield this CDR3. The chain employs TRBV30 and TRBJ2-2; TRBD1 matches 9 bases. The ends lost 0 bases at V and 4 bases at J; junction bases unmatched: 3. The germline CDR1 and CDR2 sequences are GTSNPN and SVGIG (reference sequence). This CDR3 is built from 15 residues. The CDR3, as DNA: TGTGCCTGGAGTGTTCTGACAGGGGGCACCGGGGAGCTGTTTTTT. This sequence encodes CAWSVLTGGTGELFF.

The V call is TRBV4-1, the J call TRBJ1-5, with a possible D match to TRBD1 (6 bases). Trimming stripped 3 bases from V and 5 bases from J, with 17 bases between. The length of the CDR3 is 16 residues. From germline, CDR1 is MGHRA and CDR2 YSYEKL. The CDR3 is CASSHEVGQWDQPQHF. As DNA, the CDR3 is TGCGCCAGCAGCCATGAAGTCGGACAGTGGGATCAGCCCCAGCATTTT.

CDR3 sequence reads: CASSPAKGGAREAKNIQYF. CDR3 in DNA: TGTGCCAGCAGCCCAGCGAAGGGGGGGGCAAGGGAGGCCAAAAACATTCAGTACTTC. V is TRBV7-8 and J is TRBJ2-4, with D maybe TRBD2 (7 bases). The germline V gene has CDR1 SGHVS and CDR2 FQNEAQ. The CDR3 runs to 19 residues. Trimming cost V 5 bases and J 1 base, with 24 bases left between them.

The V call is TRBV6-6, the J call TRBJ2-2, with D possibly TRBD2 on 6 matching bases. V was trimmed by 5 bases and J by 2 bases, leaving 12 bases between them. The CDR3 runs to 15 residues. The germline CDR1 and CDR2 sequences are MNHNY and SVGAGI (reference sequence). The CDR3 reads CASSRSGPNTGELFF. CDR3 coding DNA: TGTGCCAGCAGTAGGAGCGGGCCCAACACCGGGGAGCTGTTTTTT.

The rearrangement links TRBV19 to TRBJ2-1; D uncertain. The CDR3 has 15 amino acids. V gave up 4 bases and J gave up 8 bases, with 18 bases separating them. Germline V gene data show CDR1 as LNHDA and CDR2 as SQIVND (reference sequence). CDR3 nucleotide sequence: TGTGCCAGTAGTAAAACTGTCCCTAACAGCGATGAGCAGTTCTTC. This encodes CASSKTVPNSDEQFF.

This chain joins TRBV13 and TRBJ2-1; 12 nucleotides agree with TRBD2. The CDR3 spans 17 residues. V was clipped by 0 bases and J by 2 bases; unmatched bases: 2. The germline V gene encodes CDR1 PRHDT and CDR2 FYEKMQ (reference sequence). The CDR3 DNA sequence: TGTGCCAGCAGCTTAGGGCTAGCGGGGGGGCCCTACAATGAGCAGTTCTTC. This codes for CASSLGLAGGPYNEQFF.

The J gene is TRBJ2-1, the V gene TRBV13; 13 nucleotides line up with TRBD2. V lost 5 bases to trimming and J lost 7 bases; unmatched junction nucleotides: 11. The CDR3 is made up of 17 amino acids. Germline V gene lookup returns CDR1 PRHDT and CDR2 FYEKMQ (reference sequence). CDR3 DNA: TGTGCCAGCAGCCCCGTCGGGACTAGCGGGATTTTGAATGAGCAGTTCTTC. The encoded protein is CASSPVGTSGILNEQFF.

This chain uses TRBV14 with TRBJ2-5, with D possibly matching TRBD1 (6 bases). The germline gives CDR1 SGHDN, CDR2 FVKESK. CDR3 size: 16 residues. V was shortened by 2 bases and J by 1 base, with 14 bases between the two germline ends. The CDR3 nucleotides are TGTGCCAGCAGCCAAAGGTTAACAGGGCTCCAAGAGACCCAGTACTTC. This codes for CASSQRLTGLQETQYF.

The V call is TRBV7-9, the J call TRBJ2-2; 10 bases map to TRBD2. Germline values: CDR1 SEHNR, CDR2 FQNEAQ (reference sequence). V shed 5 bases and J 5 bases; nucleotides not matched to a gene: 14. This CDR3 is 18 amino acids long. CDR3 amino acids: CASSPVGLAGVSTGELFF. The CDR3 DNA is TGTGCCAGCAGCCCTGTGGGGCTAGCGGGAGTGAGTACCGGGGAGCTGTTTTTT. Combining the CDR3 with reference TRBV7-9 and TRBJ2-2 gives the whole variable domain DTGVSQNPRHKITKRGQNVTFRCDPISEHNRLYWYRQTLGQGPEFLTYFQNEAQLEKSRLLSDRFSAERPKGSFSTLEIQRTEQGDSAMYLCASSPVGLAGVSTGELFFGEGSRLTVL.

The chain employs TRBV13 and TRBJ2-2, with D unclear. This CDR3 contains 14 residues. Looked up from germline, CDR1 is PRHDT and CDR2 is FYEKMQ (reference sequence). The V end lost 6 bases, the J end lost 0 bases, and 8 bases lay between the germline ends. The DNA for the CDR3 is TGTGCCAGCAGACAGAACCCGAACACCGGGGAGCTGTTTTTT. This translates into CASRQNPNTGELFF. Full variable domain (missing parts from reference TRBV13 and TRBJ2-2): AAGVIQSPRHLIKEKRETATLKCYPIPRHDTVYWYQQGPGQDPQFLISFYEKMQSDKGSIPDRFSAQQFSDYHSELNMSSLELGDSALYFCASRQNPNTGELFFGEGSRLTVL.

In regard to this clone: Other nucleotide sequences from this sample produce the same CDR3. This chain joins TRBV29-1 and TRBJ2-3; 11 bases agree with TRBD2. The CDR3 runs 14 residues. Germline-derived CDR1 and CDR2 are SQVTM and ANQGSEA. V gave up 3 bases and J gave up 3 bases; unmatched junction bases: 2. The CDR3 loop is CSVELAGGTDTQYF. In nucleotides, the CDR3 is TGCAGCGTTGAGCTAGCGGGAGGAACAGATACGCAGTATTTT.

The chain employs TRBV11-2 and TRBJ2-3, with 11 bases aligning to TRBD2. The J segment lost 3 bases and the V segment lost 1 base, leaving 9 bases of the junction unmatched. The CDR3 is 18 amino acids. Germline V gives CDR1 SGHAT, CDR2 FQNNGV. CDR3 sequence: CASSLVAGGSGETDTQYF. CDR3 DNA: TGTGCCAGCAGCTTAGTAGCGGGGGGGTCCGGGGAGACAGATACGCAGTATTTT.

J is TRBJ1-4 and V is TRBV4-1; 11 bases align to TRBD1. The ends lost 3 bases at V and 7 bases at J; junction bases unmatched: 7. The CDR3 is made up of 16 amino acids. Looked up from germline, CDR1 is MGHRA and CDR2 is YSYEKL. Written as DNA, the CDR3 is TGCGCCAGCAGCCACCCACAAGGACAGGGGGCTGAAAAACTGTTTTTT. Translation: CASSHPQGQGAEKLFF.

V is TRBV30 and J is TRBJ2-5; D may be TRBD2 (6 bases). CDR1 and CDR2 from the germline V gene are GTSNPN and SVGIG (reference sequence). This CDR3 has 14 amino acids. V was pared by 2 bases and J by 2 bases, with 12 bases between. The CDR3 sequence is CAWSSGTSQETQYF. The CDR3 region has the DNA TGTGCCTGGAGTTCCGGGACTTCACAAGAGACCCAGTACTTC.